The sample holds many counts of the clone carrying this T cell receptor (beta chain). Its specificity is not known. The record originates from a study of breast tumors, draining lymph nodes, adjacent tissues. Overall study findings and caveats: The data were judged consistent with most tumor T cells coming from lymph node and expanding in tumor. That most tumor T cells come from lymph nodes remained unproven. Tumors had less TCR diversity than lymph nodes, more than nontumor tissue. Luminal-like breast cancer showed significantly higher tumor–nontumor repertoire similarity than basal-like.

Breast cancer patients provided tissue from their axillary draining lymph nodes. V was pared by 6 bases and J by 2 bases, with 7 bases between. The CDR3 spans 12 residues. Germline V gene lookup returns CDR1 MNHEY and CDR2 SVGEGT. TCRdb fed the multiplex PCR reads into MiXCR, producing one record per CDR3 protein. The sample has under 350,000 distinct CDR3 sequences; 30% are singletons. This sequence joins TRBV6-2 or TRBV6-3 and TRBJ1-2; D is undetermined. This TCR derives from a female donor with breast cancer. Some clones in this sample may be carry-over from other donors' samples. The sequencing input was axillary lymph node tissue. The CDR3 region is CASRGTNYGYTF. CDR3 DNA sequence: TGTGCCAGCAGAGGCACAAACTATGGCTACACCTTC.